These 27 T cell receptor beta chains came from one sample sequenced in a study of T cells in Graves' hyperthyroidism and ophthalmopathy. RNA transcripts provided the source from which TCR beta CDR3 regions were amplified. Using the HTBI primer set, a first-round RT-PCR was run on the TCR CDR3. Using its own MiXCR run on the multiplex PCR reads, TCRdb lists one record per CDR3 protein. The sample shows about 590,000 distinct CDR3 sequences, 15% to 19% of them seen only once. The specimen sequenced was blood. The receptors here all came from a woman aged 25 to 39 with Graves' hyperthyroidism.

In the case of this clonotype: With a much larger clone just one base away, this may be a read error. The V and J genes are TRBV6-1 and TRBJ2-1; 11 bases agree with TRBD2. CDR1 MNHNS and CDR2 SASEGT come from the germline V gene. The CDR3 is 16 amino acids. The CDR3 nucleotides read TGTGCCAGCGGGGGACTAGCGGACCCATCCTACAATGGGCAGTTCTTC. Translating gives CASGGLADPSYNGQFF.

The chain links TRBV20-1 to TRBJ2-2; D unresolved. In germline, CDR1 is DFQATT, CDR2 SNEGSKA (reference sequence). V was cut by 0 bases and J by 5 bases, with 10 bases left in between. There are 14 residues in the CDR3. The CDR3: CSARDLDFTGELFF. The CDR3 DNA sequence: TGCAGTGCTAGAGATCTCGACTTTACCGGGGAGCTGTTTTTT.

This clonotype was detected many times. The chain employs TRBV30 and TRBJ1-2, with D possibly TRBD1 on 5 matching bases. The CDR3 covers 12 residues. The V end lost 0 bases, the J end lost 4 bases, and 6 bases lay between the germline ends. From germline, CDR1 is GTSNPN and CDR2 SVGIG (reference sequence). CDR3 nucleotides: TGTGCCTGGAGTGTAGGGACCTATGGCTACACCTTC. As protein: CAWSVGTYGYTF.

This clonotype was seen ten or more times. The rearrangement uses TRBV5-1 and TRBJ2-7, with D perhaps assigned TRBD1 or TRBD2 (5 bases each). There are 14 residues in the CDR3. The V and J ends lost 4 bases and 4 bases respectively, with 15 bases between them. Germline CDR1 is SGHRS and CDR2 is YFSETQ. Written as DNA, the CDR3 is TGCGCCAGCAGCCTCCGGGACGGGAAATACGAGCAGTACTTC. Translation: CASSLRDGKYEQYF.

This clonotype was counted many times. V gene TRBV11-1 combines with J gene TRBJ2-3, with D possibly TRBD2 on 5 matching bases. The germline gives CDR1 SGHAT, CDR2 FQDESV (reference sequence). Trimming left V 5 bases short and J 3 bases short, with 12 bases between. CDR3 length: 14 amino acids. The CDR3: CASSLRRTTDTQYF. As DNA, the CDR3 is TGTGCCAGCAGCCTGAGGAGGACGACAGATACGCAGTATTTT.

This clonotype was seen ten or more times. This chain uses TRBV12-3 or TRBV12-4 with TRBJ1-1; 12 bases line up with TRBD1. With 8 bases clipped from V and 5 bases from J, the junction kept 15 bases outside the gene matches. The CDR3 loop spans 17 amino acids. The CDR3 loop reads CASGFGTGGSSTTEAFF. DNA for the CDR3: TGTGCCAGCGGGTTCGGGACAGGGGGCTCGTCGACAACTGAAGCTTTCTTT.

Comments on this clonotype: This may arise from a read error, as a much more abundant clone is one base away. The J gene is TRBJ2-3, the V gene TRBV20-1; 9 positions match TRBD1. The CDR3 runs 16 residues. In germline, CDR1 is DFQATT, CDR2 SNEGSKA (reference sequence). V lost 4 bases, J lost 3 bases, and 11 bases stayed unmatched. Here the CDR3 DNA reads TGCAGTGCTATTATGTCCAGGACAGGGGTTACAGATACGCAGTATTTT. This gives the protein CSAIMSRTGVTDTQYF.

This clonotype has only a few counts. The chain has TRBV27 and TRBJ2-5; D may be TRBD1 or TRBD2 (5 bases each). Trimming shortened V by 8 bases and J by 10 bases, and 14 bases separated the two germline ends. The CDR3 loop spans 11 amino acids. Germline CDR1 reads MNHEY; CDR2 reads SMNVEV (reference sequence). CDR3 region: CASRGGRDQYF. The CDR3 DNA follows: TGTGCCAGCCGTGGGGGAAGAGACCAGTACTTC.

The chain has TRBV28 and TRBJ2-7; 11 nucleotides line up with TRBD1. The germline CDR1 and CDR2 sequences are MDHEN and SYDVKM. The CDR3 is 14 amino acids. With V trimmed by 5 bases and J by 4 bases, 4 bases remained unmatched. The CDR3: CASSGTGGGYEQYF. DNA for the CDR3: TGTGCCAGCAGTGGGACAGGGGGTGGATACGAGCAGTACTTC.

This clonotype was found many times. The CDR3 DNA reads as TGTGCCAGCAGTTATAGGACTGGTCCCTACAATGAGCAGTTCTTC. This sequence encodes CASSYRTGPYNEQFF. The V gene is TRBV6-2 or TRBV6-3, the J gene TRBJ2-1, with D possibly being TRBD2 (5 bases). Between the trimmed V and J ends, which lost 3 bases and 2 bases, there was a span of 11 bases. This CDR3 region has 15 residues. CDR1 and CDR2 (germline): MNHEY, SVGEGT.

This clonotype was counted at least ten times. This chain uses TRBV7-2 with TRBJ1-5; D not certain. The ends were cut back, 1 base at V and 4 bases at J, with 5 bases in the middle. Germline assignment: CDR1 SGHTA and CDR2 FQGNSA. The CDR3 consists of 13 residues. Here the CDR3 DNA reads TGTGCCAGCAGCTTAGAGACGAATCAGCCCCAGCATTTT. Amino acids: CASSLETNQPQHF.

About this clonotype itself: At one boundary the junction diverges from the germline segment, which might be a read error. CDR3 DNA: TGTGCCAGCAGCTTCTCTCGCCAAGAGACCCGGTACTTC. It specifies CASSFSRQETRYF. The V gene is TRBV7-3, the J gene TRBJ2-5; D not resolved. The CDR3 extends over 13 amino acids. CDR1 SGHTA and CDR2 FQGTGA come from the germline V gene.

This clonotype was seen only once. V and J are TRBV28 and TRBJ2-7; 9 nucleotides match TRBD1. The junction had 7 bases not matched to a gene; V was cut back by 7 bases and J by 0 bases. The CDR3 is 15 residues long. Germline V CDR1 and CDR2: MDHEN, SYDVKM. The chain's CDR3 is CASNPGTGTSYEQYF. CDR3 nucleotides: TGTGCCAGCAACCCTGGGACAGGGACCTCCTACGAGCAGTACTTC.

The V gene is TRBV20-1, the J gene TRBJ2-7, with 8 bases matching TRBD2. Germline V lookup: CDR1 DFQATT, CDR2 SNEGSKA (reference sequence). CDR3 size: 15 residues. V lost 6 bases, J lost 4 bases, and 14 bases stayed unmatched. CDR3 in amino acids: CSALDRGLDSYEQYF. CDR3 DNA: TGCAGTGCCCTTGACCGGGGACTAGATAGTTACGAGCAGTACTTC.

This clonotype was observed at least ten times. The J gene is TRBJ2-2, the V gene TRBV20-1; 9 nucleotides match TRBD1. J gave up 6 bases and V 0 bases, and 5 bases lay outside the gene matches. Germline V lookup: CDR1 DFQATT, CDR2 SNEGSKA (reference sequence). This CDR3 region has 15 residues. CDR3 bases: TGCAGTGCTAGAGACCACAGGGGGCCGGCCGGGGAGCTGTTTTTT. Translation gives CSARDHRGPAGELFF.

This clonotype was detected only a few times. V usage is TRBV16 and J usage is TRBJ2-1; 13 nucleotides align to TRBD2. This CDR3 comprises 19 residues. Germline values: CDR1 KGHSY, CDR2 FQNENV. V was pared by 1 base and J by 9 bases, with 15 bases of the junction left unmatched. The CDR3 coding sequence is TGTGCCAGCAGCCAATTACTCCCTACTAGCGGGGGGGGAAGCGCTGAGCAGTTCTTC. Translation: CASSQLLPTSGGGSAEQFF.

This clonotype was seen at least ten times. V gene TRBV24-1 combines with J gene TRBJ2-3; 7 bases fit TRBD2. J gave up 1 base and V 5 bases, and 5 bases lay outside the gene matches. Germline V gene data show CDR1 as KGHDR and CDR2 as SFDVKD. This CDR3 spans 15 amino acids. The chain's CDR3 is CATSGGGSGTDTQYF. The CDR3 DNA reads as TGTGCCACCAGTGGGGGGGGGTCCGGCACAGATACGCAGTATTTT.

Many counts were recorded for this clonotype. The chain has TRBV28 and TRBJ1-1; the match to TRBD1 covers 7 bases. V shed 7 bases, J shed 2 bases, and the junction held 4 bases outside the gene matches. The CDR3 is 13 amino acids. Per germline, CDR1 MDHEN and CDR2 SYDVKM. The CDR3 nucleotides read TGTGCCAGCACCTCAGGGGGAAACACTGAAGCTTTCTTT. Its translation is CASTSGGNTEAFF.

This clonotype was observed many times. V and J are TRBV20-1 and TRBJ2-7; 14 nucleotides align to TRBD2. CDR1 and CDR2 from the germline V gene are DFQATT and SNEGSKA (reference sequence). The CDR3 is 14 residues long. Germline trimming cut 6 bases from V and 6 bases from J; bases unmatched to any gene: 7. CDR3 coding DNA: TGCAGTGCACCCGGGACTAGCGGGAGCGGCGAGCAGTACTTC. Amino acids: CSAPGTSGSGEQYF.

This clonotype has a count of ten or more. The CDR3 here is CASTFLGGGSGNTIYF. In DNA form, the CDR3 reads TGTGCCAGCACCTTCCTGGGGGGAGGCTCTGGAAACACCATATATTTT. J is TRBJ1-3 and V is TRBV11-2; perhaps TRBD1 as D (5 bases). Germline CDR1 is SGHAT and CDR2 is FQNNGV. The V gene lost 7 bases and the J gene lost 0 bases, with 16 bases spanning the gap. This CDR3 has 16 amino acids.

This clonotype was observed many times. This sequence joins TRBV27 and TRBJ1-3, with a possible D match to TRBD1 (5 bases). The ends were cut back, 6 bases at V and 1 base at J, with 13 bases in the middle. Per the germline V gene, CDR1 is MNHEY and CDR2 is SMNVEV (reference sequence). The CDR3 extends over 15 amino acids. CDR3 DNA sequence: TGTGCCAGCAGCCAGGGTGATGGATCTGGAAACACCATATATTTT. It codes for CASSQGDGSGNTIYF.

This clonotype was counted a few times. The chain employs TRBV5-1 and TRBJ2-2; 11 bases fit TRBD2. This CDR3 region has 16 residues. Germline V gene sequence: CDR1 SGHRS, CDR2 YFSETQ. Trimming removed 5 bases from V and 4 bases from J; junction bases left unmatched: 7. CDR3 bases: TGCGCCAGCAGTCAACTAGCGGGAGAATTCACCGGGGAGCTGTTTTTT. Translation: CASSQLAGEFTGELFF.

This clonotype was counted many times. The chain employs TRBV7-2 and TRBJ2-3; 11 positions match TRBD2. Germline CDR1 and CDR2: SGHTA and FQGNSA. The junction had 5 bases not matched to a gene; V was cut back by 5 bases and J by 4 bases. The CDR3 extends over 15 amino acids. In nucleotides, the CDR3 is TGTGCCAGCAGCATCACTAGCGGGAGTTCAGATACGCAGTATTTT. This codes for CASSITSGSSDTQYF.

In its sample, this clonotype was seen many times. The CDR3 is CASSYSERGQPQHF. CDR3 sequence (DNA): TGTGCCAGCAGTTACTCAGAGAGGGGTCAGCCCCAGCATTTT. The chain links TRBV6-5 to TRBJ1-5, with D possibly TRBD1 on 5 matching bases. The CDR3 runs 14 residues. Looked up from germline, CDR1 is MNHEY and CDR2 is SVGAGI. Trimming removed 0 bases from V and 6 bases from J, with 9 bases in between.

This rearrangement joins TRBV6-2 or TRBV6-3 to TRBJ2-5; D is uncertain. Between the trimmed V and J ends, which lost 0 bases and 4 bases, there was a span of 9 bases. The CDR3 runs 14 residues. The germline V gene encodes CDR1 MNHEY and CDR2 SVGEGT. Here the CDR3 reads CASSYSRLSETQYF. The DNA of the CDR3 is TGTGCCAGCAGTTACTCTAGACTCTCAGAGACCCAGTACTTC.

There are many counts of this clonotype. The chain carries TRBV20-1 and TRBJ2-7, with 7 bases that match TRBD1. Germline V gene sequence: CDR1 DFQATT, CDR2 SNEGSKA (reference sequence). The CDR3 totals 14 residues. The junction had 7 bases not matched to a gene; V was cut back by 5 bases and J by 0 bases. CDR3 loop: CSAAPGQFSYEQYF. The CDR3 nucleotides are TGCAGTGCTGCGCCGGGACAGTTCTCCTACGAGCAGTACTTC.

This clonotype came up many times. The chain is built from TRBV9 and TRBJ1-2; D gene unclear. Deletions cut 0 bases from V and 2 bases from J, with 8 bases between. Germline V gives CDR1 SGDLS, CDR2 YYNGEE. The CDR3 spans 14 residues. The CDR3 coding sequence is TGTGCCAGCAGCGTAGAAGAAGAAAACTATGGCTACACCTTC. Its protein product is CASSVEEENYGYTF.